Each of the 8 T cell receptor beta chains below was sequenced from the same sample in a study of CD8 T cells in ankylosing spondylitis (dated 2017 in TCRdb). Library generation was performed with 5' RACE. TCRdb shows the sequencer as Illumina HiSeq 2500. Clones were called with MiXCR by TCRdb after fastp trimmed the public reads at Q25, and only in-frame beta chains were retained. Rows merge per CDR3 protein into single entries with the most common DNA and genes. The sample contains around 340,000 distinct CDR3 sequences, roughly 20% of them found a single time. 13% of the sample is taken by the ten largest. Sample: blood, either unsorted or a sorted T cell fraction (not recorded which). These receptors were collected from a male donor with ankylosing spondylitis or in good health (not recorded which).

This clonotype was seen a handful of times. The V call is TRBV7-9, the J call TRBJ1-6, with 7 bases identical to TRBD1. The CDR3 covers 12 residues. V lost 6 bases to trimming and J lost 19 bases; unmatched junction nucleotides: 12. Germline CDR1 is SEHNR and CDR2 is FQNEAQ (reference sequence). The CDR3 sequence: CASSFPRTGVHF. The CDR3 DNA reads TGTGCCAGCAGTTTTCCCAGGACAGGCGTTCACTTT. The full variable domain, rest sourced from reference TRBV7-9 and TRBJ1-6, is DTGVSQNPRHKITKRGQNVTFRCDPISEHNRLYWYRQTLGQGPEFLTYFQNEAQLEKSRLLSDRFSAERPKGSFSTLEIQRTEQGDSAMYLCASSFPRTGVHFGNGTRLTVT.

The gene calls are TRBV11-2 and TRBJ2-1, with TRBD2 as a possible D gene (6 bases). Between the trimmed V and J ends, which lost 1 base and 3 bases, there was a span of 10 bases. The CDR3 extends over 15 amino acids. Germline CDR1 and CDR2: SGHAT and FQNNGV. Here the CDR3 DNA reads TGTGCCAGCAGCTTAGGGGACTTATACTACAATGAGCAGTTCTTC. It yields the protein CASSLGDLYYNEQFF.

The genes are TRBV11-2 and TRBJ2-1; possibly TRBD2 for D (7 bases). The CDR3 runs to 18 residues. CDR1 is SGHAT and CDR2 is FQNNGV in the germline V gene. The V gene lost 1 base and the J gene lost 2 bases, with 18 bases spanning the gap. The CDR3 DNA follows: TGTGCCAGCAGCTTAGTCTCCGGGGGGCCGTTTCCCTACAATGAGCAGTTCTTC. The encoded protein is CASSLVSGGPFPYNEQFF.

This clonotype showed up just a few times. The chain joins TRBV7-2 to TRBJ2-1, with D tentatively TRBD2 (6 bases). V was clipped by 2 bases and J by 5 bases, with 13 bases between them. CDR3 length: 15 amino acids. The germline V gene has CDR1 SGHTA and CDR2 FQGNSA. DNA of the CDR3: TGTGCCAGCAGCTTAAGTCTGGAGGGTAACAATGAGCAGTTCTTC. Amino acid sequence: CASSLSLEGNNEQFF.

The chain combines TRBV29-1 with TRBJ2-7; D is tentatively TRBD1 or TRBD2 (5 bases each). V gave up 4 bases and J gave up 0 bases, with 7 bases separating them. Germline assignment: CDR1 SQVTM and CDR2 ANQGSEA. CDR3 length: 12 residues. In DNA, the CDR3 is TGCAGCGTTGGGGACCTCTCCTACGAGCAGTACTTC. The encoded protein is CSVGDLSYEQYF.

V and J are TRBV27 and TRBJ2-7; D uncertain. Trimming took 10 bases from V and 4 from J, leaving 17 bases between them. This CDR3 is built from 13 residues. Germline-derived CDR1 and CDR2 are MNHEY and SMNVEV (reference sequence). The CDR3 DNA follows: TGTGCCACCGGGTTAGGACCAGCTTACGAGCAGTACTTC. It codes for CATGLGPAYEQYF.

Of note for this clonotype: Mismatch with germline at one junction end may stem from a read error. J is TRBJ2-1 and V is TRBV6-5, with a weak D call TRBD1 (5 bases). The CDR3 extends over 11 amino acids. CDR1 is MNHEY and CDR2 is SVGAGI in the germline V gene. CDR3: CASSYRGESVF. CDR3 in DNA: TGTGCCAGCAGTTACAGGGGTGAGTCTGTCTTC.

This clonotype came up a few times. This chain links TRBV18 with TRBJ2-3; D perhaps matches TRBD2 (5 bases). The V gene lost 2 bases and the J gene lost 0 bases, with 6 bases spanning the gap. The length of the CDR3 is 14 residues. Germline CDR1 KGHSH, CDR2 LQKENI. DNA of the CDR3: TGTGCCAGCTCACCAGCGGGCAGCACAGATACGCAGTATTTT. As protein: CASSPAGSTDTQYF.